This T cell receptor beta chain was observed in a study of post-analysis software for immune sequencing data. Germline V gives CDR1 SGHDT, CDR2 YYEEEE. CDR3 length equals 16 residues. J lost 4 bases, V lost 2 bases, and 8 bases had no gene match. Study-wide results and caveats: There were five TRBV segments more frequent in patients than controls, and TRBV5-6, TRBV5-1 and TRBV20-1 were among them.

TCR beta libraries were prepared from cDNA with unique molecular identifiers. TCRdb analysed the PCR reads with MiXCR anew, one entry per CDR3 protein. The sample lists about 400,000 distinct CDR3 sequences, roughly 38% seen once, with under 15% in the top ten. Comment on this clonotype: Its target is unknown.

The sample taken for sequencing was blood. The chain recombines TRBV5-6 with TRBJ2-1; TRBD1 matches 8 bases. The TCR comes from a girl under 18 with multiple sclerosis. CDR3 loop: CASSLPGTGIYNEQFF. DNA of the CDR3: TGTGCCAGCAGCTTACCCGGGACAGGAATATACAATGAGCAGTTCTTC.